Listed below are T cell receptor beta chains from one sample, sequenced in a study of CD8 T cells in ankylosing spondylitis. MiXCR, run by TCRdb on the 5' RACE reads, gives a single entry per CDR3 protein. The sample consists of 240,000 or so distinct CDR3 sequences, around 9.1% of them appearing once. Sequencing used blood, either unsorted or a sorted T cell fraction (not recorded which). The receptors shown here come from a male donor with ankylosing spondylitis or in good health (not recorded which). The CDR3 runs from the conserved cysteine through the conserved F or W. Fields, in order: clone size, D gene, J gene, V gene, CDR3 DNA, CDR3 protein. The D gene is left open where the match is weak. Expanded clones get a size class; other rows say once, few or many, or leave the size out.

many | TRBD1 | TRBJ1-1 | TRBV6-1 | TGTGCCAGCAGTGTGACAGGGGGGGCCACTGAAGCTTTCTTT | CASSVTGGATEAFF
. | TRBD2 | TRBJ2-3 | TRBV7-2 | TGTGCCAGCAGCCCCGCAGGGAGCGGGAGCAGGGCAGATACGCAGTATTTT | CASSPAGSGSRADTQYF
many | . | TRBJ1-4 | TRBV5-1 | TGCGCCAGCAGCATCGACCAGAACGGAGGGGAAAAACTGTTTTTT | CASSIDQNGGEKLFF
many | . | TRBJ2-1 | TRBV5-1 | TGCGCCAGCAGCTTAGACAGCTTCTTCAACAATGAGCAGTTCTTC | CASSLDSFFNNEQFF
many | . | TRBJ1-1 | TRBV30 | TGTGCCTGGACTGACTACCGACGGGTGAACACTGAAGCTTTCTTT | CAWTDYRRVNTEAFF
many | . | TRBJ2-1 | TRBV5-6 | TGTGCCAGCAGCCTACCTAGCAGCGAGCAGTTCTTC | CASSLPSSEQFF
. | . | TRBJ1-1 | TRBV7-9 | TGTGCCAGCAGCTCCACCTCGGGGGGGACTGAAGCTTTCTTT | CASSSTSGGTEAFF
many | . | TRBJ2-7 | TRBV19 | TGTGCCAGTAGTATCGGACAAGGGTCGACCTACGAGCAGTACTTC | CASSIGQGSTYEQYF
few | . | TRBJ1-3 | TRBV30 | TGTGCCTGGAGAGCCCTTCTTATCAGGGGAGGCGGAAACACCATATATTTT | CAWRALLIRGGGNTIYF
many | . | TRBJ1-5 | TRBV6-2/TRBV6-3 | TGTGCCAGCAGGAAGAGCCCAGGGAATCAGCCCCAGCATTTT | CASRKSPGNQPQHF
few | . | TRBJ2-7 | TRBV5-1 | TGCGCCAGCAGCCCCCTGGCGGGCCGAACCTACGAGCAGTACTTC | CASSPLAGRTYEQYF
many | . | TRBJ2-1 | TRBV27 | TGTGCCAGCAGTTTATCGAAAATCGGGCGGGGCGAGTTCTTC | CASSLSKIGRGEFF
. | . | TRBJ2-1 | TRBV12-3/TRBV12-4 | TGTGCCAGCACCCTGGGCCCGGAACGGCCCTACAATGAGCAGTTCTTC | CASTLGPERPYNEQFF
many | . | TRBJ2-2 | TRBV5-5 | TGTGCCAGCAGCTTAGCCTCGAACACCGGGGAGCTGTTTTTT | CASSLASNTGELFF
few | TRBD2 | TRBJ2-3 | TRBV7-8 | TGTGCCAGCAGCTTAGCTACTAGCGGGAGTACGGATACGCAGTATTTT | CASSLATSGSTDTQYF
. | . | TRBJ1-3 | TRBV30 | TGTGCCTGGGCGGACTACTCTGGAAACACCATATATTTT | CAWADYSGNTIYF
many | . | TRBJ2-3 | TRBV5-1 | TGCGCCAGCAGCCGGATGGGGTCCAGCACAGATACGCAGTATTTT | CASSRMGSSTDTQYF